This T cell receptor beta chain came from a study of T cells after yellow fever vaccination. The CDR3 covers 15 residues. V dropped 3 bases and J dropped 2; count of bases not matched to a gene: 5. Study results and caveats: The study noted that FACS-sorted repertoires could contain abundant clonotypes contaminating from the bulk population. Overall, a small share of clonotypes was seen in both CD4 and CD8 compartments.

This clonotype was observed at least ten times. What it binds is not known. MiXCR, applied by TCRdb to the 5' RACE reads, yields one record per CDR3 protein. In the table there are 110,000 to 150,000 distinct CDR3 sequences, about 7% of which are singletons. The receptor comes from a man aged 25-40 years who received the YFV17D yellow fever vaccine. Specimen: CD4+ T cells sorted from PBMCs, collected 10 days after the yellow fever booster vaccination. This chain joins TRBV12-3 or TRBV12-4 and TRBJ2-7, with 9 nucleotides matching TRBD2. CDR3 residues: CASSLGAGGTYEQYF. The CDR3 bases are TGTGCCAGCAGTTTGGGAGCGGGAGGCACCTACGAGCAGTACTTC.